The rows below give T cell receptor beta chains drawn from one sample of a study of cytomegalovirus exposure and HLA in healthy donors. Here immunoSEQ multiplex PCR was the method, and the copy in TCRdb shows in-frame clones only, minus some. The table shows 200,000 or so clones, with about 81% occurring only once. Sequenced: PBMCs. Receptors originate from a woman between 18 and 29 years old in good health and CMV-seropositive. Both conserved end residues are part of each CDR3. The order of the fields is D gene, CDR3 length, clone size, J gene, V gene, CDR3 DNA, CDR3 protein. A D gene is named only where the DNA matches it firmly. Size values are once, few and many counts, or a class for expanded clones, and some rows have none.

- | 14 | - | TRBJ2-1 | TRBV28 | TGTGCCAGCAGACCGCGTGGCTCCTACAATGAGCAGTTCTTC | CASRPRGSYNEQFF
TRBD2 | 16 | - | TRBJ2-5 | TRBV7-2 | TGTGCCAGCACCATACTAGCGGGGGGCCATAGGGAGACCCAGTACTTC | CASTILAGGHRETQYF
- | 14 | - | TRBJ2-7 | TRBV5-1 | TGCGCCAGCAGCTTGGCTCTAGGGGTTTACGAGCAGTACTTC | CASSLALGVYEQYF
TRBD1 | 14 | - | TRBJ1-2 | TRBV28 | TGTGCCAGCACTTCGGACAGGGGGCTTCGTGGCTACACCTTC | CASTSDRGLRGYTF
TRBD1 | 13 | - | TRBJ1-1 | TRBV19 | TGTGCCAGCTGGACAGGTGGTGACACTGAAGCTTTCTTT | CASWTGGDTEAFF
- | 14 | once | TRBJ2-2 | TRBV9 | TGTGCCAGCAGCGTAGCTCAGGGCGCCGGGGAGCTGTTTTTT | CASSVAQGAGELFF
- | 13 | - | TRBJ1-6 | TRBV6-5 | TGTGCCAGCAGGGACCGGGAAGATTCACCCCTCCACTTT | CASRDREDSPLHF
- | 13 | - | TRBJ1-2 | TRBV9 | TGTGCCAGCAGCGTCCAGGCCAACTATGGCTACACCTTC | CASSVQANYGYTF
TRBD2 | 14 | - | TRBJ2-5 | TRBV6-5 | TGTGCCAGCAGTTACTCGGGCGGGGGTGAGACCCAGTACTTC | CASSYSGGGETQYF
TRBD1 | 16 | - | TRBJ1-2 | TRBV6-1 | TGTGCCAGCAGTGAAAAGGGGGCGCAGGGTAACTATGGCTACACCTTC | CASSEKGAQGNYGYTF
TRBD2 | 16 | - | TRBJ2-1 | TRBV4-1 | TGCGCCAGCAGCCACCCGACTAGCGGGGGATCTAATGAGCAGTTCTTC | CASSHPTSGGSNEQFF
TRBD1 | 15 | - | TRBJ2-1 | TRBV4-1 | TGCGCCAGCAGCAACGTACAGGGGAACTACAATGAGCAGTTCTTC | CASSNVQGNYNEQFF
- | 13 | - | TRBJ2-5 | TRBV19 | TGTGCCAGTAGAGGACTGAGCCAAGAGACCCAGTACTTC | CASRGLSQETQYF
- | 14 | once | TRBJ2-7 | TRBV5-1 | TGCGCCAGCAGCTTCGGGGTCGGTAGCTACGAGCAGTACTTC | CASSFGVGSYEQYF
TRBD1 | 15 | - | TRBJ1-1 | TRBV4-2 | TGTGCCAGCAGCCAAACAGGGGTTGAGAACACTGAAGCTTTCTTT | CASSQTGVENTEAFF
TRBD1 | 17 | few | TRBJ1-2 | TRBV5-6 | TGTGCCAGCAGGAGGCCAGGGGGGACAGGGGGCGACTATGGCTACACCTTC | CASRRPGGTGGDYGYTF
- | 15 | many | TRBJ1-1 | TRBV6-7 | TGTGCCAGCAGTAACCAGCCCCCTGGGGGGACTGAAGCTTTCTTT | CASSNQPPGGTEAFF
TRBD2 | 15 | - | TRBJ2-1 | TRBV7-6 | TGTGCCAGCAGTCTACTAGCGGAACCCTACAATGAGCAGTTCTTC | CASSLLAEPYNEQFF
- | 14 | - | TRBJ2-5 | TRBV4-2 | TGTGCCAGCAGCCAGGAACTAGTGCAGGAGACCCAGTACTTC | CASSQELVQETQYF
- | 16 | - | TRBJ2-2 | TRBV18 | TGTGCCAGCTCACCGACAAGGACAGCCTCATTGGGGGAGCTGTTTTTT | CASSPTRTASLGELFF
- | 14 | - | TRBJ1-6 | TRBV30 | TGTGCCTGGAGTGTACTCGGGATTAACTCACCCCTCCACTTT | CAWSVLGINSPLHF
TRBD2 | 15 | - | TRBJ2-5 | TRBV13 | TGTGCCAGCAACCAAAGGGGACTAGCGGAAGAGACCCAGTACTTC | CASNQRGLAEETQYF
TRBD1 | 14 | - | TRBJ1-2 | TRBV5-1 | TGCGCCAGCAGCGCCTCGGACAGGGGGCATGGCTACACCTTC | CASSASDRGHGYTF
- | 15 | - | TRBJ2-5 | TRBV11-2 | TGTGCCAGCAGCTCTTACCTGGACAGACAAGAGACCCAGTACTTC | CASSSYLDRQETQYF
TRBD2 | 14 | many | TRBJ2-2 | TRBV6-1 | TGTGCCAGCAGGAGCGGGGGGGACACCGGGGAGCTGTTTTTT | CASRSGGDTGELFF
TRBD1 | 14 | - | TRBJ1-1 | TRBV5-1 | TGCGCCAGCAGCACAGGGGGCCCCGAGGGGCGAGCTTTCTTT | CASSTGGPEGRAFF
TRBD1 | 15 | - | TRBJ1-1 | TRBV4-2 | TGTGCCAGCAGCCCGGACAGGGATGAAGTTCCTGAAGCTTTCTTT | CASSPDRDEVPEAFF
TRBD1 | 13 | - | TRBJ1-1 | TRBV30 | TGTGCCTGGGGGACAGGGGGGAACACTGAAGCTTTCTTT | CAWGTGGNTEAFF
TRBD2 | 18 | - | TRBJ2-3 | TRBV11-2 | TGTGCCAGCAGCTCGCCCGGGACTAGCGGGGGTAGCACAGATACGCAGTATTTT | CASSSPGTSGGSTDTQYF
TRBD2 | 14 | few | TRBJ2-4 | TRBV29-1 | TGCAGCGTTAGAGGAAGCGGGGGGGGAAACATTCAGTACTTC | CSVRGSGGGNIQYF
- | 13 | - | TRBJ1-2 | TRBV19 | TGTGCCAGTAGAACAGGGTCGGGCTATGGCTACACCTTC | CASRTGSGYGYTF
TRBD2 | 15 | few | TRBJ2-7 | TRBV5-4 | TGTGCCAGCAGTTGGACTAGCGGGGGAGATTACGAGCAGTACTTC | CASSWTSGGDYEQYF
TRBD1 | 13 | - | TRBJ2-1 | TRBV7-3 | TGTGCCAGCAGCTCCACCAGGGGGAATGAGCAGTTCTTC | CASSSTRGNEQFF
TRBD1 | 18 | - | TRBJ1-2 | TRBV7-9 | TGTGCCAGCAGCGGCCCCCTTACAGGGACAGGGGGAATCTATGGCTACACCTTC | CASSGPLTGTGGIYGYTF
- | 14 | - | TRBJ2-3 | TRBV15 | TGTGCCACCAGCAGAGATATCGGTTCGGATACGCAGTATTTT | CATSRDIGSDTQYF
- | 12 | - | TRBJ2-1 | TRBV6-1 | TGTGCCAGCAGTGTCCGGGGCAATGAGCAGTTCTTC | CASSVRGNEQFF
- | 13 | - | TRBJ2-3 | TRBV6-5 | TGTGCCAGCTTGGACACCGAAGCAGATACGCAGTATTTT | CASLDTEADTQYF
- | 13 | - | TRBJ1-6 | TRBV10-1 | TGCGCCAGCAGTGATGGCCCTTATTCACCCCTCCACTTT | CASSDGPYSPLHF
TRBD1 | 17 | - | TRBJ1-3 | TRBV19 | TGTGCCAGTAGTACTAGTCACAGGGGATCCTCTGGAAACACCATATATTTT | CASSTSHRGSSGNTIYF
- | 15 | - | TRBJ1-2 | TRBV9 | TGTGCCAGCAGCTACCGCACCGGGGGTTGGGATGGCTACACCTTC | CASSYRTGGWDGYTF
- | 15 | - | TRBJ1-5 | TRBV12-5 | TGTGCTAGTGGTTTCACCGGGTATAGCAATCAGCCCCAGCATTTT | CASGFTGYSNQPQHF
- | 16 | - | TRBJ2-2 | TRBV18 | TGTGCCAGCTCACCAGCCCGGACAGTGAACACCGGGGAGCTGCTTTTT | CASSPARTVNTGELLF
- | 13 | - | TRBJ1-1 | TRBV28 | TGTGCCAGCAGTGGAGGAATTTTGACTGAAGCTTTCTTT | CASSGGILTEAFF
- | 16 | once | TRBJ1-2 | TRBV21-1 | TGTGCCAGCAGCAAAGACAGGACAGGGGGCAGGTGTGGCTACACCTTC | CASSKDRTGGRCGYTF
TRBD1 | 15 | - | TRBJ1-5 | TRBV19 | TGTGCCAGTAGTATAATCGGGACAGGCATTCAGCCCCAGCATTTT | CASSIIGTGIQPQHF
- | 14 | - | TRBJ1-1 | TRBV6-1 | TGTGCCAGCAGTCAATCGGGGGGGGGCTCCGAAGCTTTCTTT | CASSQSGGGSEAFF
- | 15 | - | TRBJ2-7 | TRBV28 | TGTGCCAGCAGTTTAAACGGGGTATCCCCCTACGAGCAGTACTTC | CASSLNGVSPYEQYF
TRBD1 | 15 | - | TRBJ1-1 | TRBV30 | TGTGCCTGGAGTGTAGGGGGGACAGGATACACTGAAGCTTTCTTT | CAWSVGGTGYTEAFF
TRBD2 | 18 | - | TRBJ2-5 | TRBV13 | TGTGCCAGCAGCTTGTCCGGGACTAGCGGGGGGGCGGGAGAGACCCAGTACTTC | CASSLSGTSGGAGETQYF
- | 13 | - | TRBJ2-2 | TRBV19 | TGTGCCAGTAGTAGTTCGGTTACCGGGGAGCTGTTTTTT | CASSSSVTGELFF
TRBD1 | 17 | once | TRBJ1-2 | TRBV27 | TGTGCCAGCAGTCCCACGTGGGACAGGGTACCTAACTATGGCTACACCTTC | CASSPTWDRVPNYGYTF
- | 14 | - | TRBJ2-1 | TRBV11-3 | TGTGCCAGCAGCTTAGGACAGGACCTAAATGAGCAGTTCTTC | CASSLGQDLNEQFF
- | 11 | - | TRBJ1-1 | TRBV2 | TGTGCCAGCAATACGGCAGGGAGGGCTTTCTTT | CASNTAGRAFF
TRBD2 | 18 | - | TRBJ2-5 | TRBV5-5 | TGTGCCAGCAGCTTGGTGGCTAGCGGGGGGGCCGTGAAAGAGACCCAGTACTTC | CASSLVASGGAVKETQYF
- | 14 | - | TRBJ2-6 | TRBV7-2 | TGTGCCAGCAGCCCAGTCTCTGGGGCCAACGTCCTGACTTTC | CASSPVSGANVLTF
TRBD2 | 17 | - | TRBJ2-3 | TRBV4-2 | TGTGCCAGCAGCCAAGATCCCGGGGGGGGCCCCGCAGATACGCAGTATTTT | CASSQDPGGGPADTQYF
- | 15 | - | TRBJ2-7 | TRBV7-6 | TGTGCCAGCAGCTTAGCCCCAATCAGTCTGGTGGAGCAGTACTTC | CASSLAPISLVEQYF
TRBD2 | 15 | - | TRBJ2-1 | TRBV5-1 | TGCGCCAACCTACACCTAGCGGGGCCCCACAATGAGCAGTTCTTC | CANLHLAGPHNEQFF
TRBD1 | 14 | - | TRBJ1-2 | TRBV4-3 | TGCGCCAGCAGCCAAGGGGACAGGGGGTATGGCTACACCTTC | CASSQGDRGYGYTF
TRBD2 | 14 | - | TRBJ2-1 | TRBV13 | TGTGCCAGCAGCTTACGGGCTAGCGGGTTTGAGCAGTTCTTC | CASSLRASGFEQFF